Following are 13 T cell receptor beta chains from one sample sequenced in a study of identical twins. In TCRdb, the 5' RACE reads were re-called with MiXCR into one record per CDR3 protein. The sample yields 700,000 or so distinct CDR3 sequences, over 8.5% seen once. The sample was also reused in another study, on yellow fever vaccine responses in identical twins.

The sequencing sample was made of PBMCs. These receptor sequences come from a woman in her late teens or twenties in good health.

The chain is built from TRBV12-3 or TRBV12-4 and TRBJ2-5, with D tentatively TRBD1 or TRBD2 (6 bases each). The CDR3 runs to 13 residues. The V and J ends lost 6 bases and 10 bases respectively, with 18 bases between them. Here the CDR3 reads CASRGGLGRDQYF. As DNA, the CDR3 is TGTGCCAGCAGAGGGGGTCTTGGGCGGGACCAGTACTTC.

This clonotype occurred once. V is TRBV7-2 and J is TRBJ2-4; TRBD1 agrees at 10 bases. CDR3 length: 15 amino acids. Unmatched junction bases numbered 8, after V lost 5 bases and J lost 7 bases. The germline V gene has CDR1 SGHTA and CDR2 FQGNSA. The CDR3 here is CASSADRGRFNIQYF. In DNA, the CDR3 is TGTGCCAGCAGCGCGGACAGGGGGAGATTTAACATTCAGTACTTC.

This clonotype was observed a few times. This sequence joins TRBV10-3 and TRBJ1-6; perhaps TRBD1 as D (5 bases). The CDR3 has 14 residues. Germline CDR1 is ENHRY and CDR2 is SYGVKD. V shed 8 bases and J shed 9 bases, with 17 bases lying between them. CDR3 in DNA: TGTGCCATCGGCCGCGACCCCGGGGCTTCACCCCTCCACTTT. Amino acids: CAIGRDPGASPLHF.

With regard to this clonotype: One junction end disagrees with the germline gene, perhaps due to a read error. The chain combines TRBV5-1 with TRBJ2-7, with TRBD1 matching 10 bases. The CDR3 is 12 residues long. The germline CDR1 and CDR2 sequences are SGHRS and YFSETQ. CDR3 DNA sequence: TGCGCCAGCAGCGCACCCTCTCCGGGACAGGGGTTC. This sequence encodes CASSAPSPGQGF. Looking up the rest from reference TRBV5-1 and TRBJ2-7 gives the full variable domain: KAGVTQTPRYLIKTRGQQVTLSCSPISGHRSVSWYQQTPGQGLQFLFEYFSETQRNKGNFPGRFSGRQFSNSRSEMNVSTLELGDSALYLCASSAPSPGQGFGPGTRLTVT.

The J gene is TRBJ2-6, the V gene TRBV5-1, with a tentative D call TRBD1 (5 bases). V shed 4 bases and J shed 4 bases, with 21 bases lying between them. Germline CDR1 SGHRS, CDR2 YFSETQ. CDR3 length: 18 residues. CDR3 bases: TGCGCCAGCAGCCCTACAGGAGTAGGATCATCCGGGGCCAACGTCCTGACTTTC. Protein: CASSPTGVGSSGANVLTF. Variable domain in full (rest from reference TRBV5-1 and TRBJ2-6): KAGVTQTPRYLIKTRGQQVTLSCSPISGHRSVSWYQQTPGQGLQFLFEYFSETQRNKGNFPGRFSGRQFSNSRSEMNVSTLELGDSALYLCASSPTGVGSSGANVLTFGAGSRLTVL.

This chain links TRBV20-1 with TRBJ2-7; 14 bases are a match to TRBD2. Trimming took 4 bases from V and 12 from J; bases not matched to a gene: 11. Germline assignment: CDR1 DFQATT and CDR2 SNEGSKA (reference sequence). The CDR3 contains 14 residues. In nucleotides, the CDR3 is TGCAGTGCTACTCCCGGGACTAGCGGGAGCGGAGGGTACTTC. Protein sequence: CSATPGTSGSGGYF.

This clonotype appeared a few times. This chain's CDR3 is CASSLPTGDQETQYF. The CDR3 bases are TGTGCCAGCAGTTTACCGACAGGGGACCAAGAGACCCAGTACTTC. This chain connects TRBV28 to TRBJ2-5; 8 positions match TRBD1. There are 15 residues in the CDR3. Germline-derived CDR1 and CDR2 are MDHEN and SYDVKM. V lost 2 bases and J lost 0; bases outside the gene matches: 2. Full variable domain (outside the CDR3, taken from reference TRBV28 and TRBJ2-5): DVKVTQSSRYLVKRTGEKVFLECVQDMDHENMFWYRQDPGLGLRLIYFSYDVKMKEKGDIPEGYSVSREKKERFSLILESASTNQTSMYLCASSLPTGDQETQYFGPGTRLLVL.

This clonotype turned up a few times. The chain joins TRBV27 to TRBJ1-4; a possible D gene is TRBD1 (6 bases). V was shortened by 1 base and J by 11 bases, with 17 bases between the two germline ends. Germline-derived CDR1 and CDR2 are MNHEY and SMNVEV (reference sequence). The CDR3 contains 15 residues. The CDR3 DNA reads TGTGCCAGCAGTTTATTTCCGGGGGCAAAGGAGAAACTGTTTTTT. Its protein product is CASSLFPGAKEKLFF. The variable domain in full, completed from reference TRBV27 and TRBJ1-4, reads EAQVTQNPRYLITVTGKKLTVTCSQNMNHEYMSWYRQDPGLGLRQIYYSMNVEVTDKGDVPEGYKVSRKEKRNFPLILESPSPNQTSLYFCASSLFPGAKEKLFFGSGTQLSVL.

The sample holds many counts of this clonotype. This chain links TRBV20-1 with TRBJ1-1, with D unresolved. The CDR3 is made up of 15 amino acids. Germline lookup yields CDR1 DFQATT and CDR2 SNEGSKA (reference sequence). V lost 2 bases, J lost 1 base, and 14 bases lay in between. The CDR3 region is CSARNLRASNTEAFF. The CDR3 coding sequence is TGCAGTGCTAGAAACCTCCGGGCCTCGAACACTGAAGCTTTCTTT.

This clonotype was seen at least ten times. This rearrangement joins TRBV6-1 to TRBJ2-2, with TRBD1 identical over 10 bases. Trimming took 6 bases from V and 6 from J; bases not matched to a gene: 4. The CDR3 runs 14 residues. Germline V gene data show CDR1 as MNHNS and CDR2 as SASEGT. DNA for the CDR3: TGTGCCAGCAGCAGGACAGGGGGTCCCGGGGAGCTGTTTTTT. It specifies CASSRTGGPGELFF.

This clonotype came up many times. This chain links TRBV9 with TRBJ1-4; 7 nucleotides align to TRBD1. J gave up 4 bases and V 3 bases, and 6 bases lay outside the gene matches. This CDR3 spans 15 amino acids. The germline V gene has CDR1 SGDLS and CDR2 YYNGEE. The CDR3 spells CASSGGQEDNEKLFF. DNA of the CDR3: TGTGCCAGCAGCGGAGGACAGGAAGATAATGAAAAACTGTTTTTT.

V and J are TRBV7-2 and TRBJ1-4; no firm D call. Per germline, CDR1 SGHTA and CDR2 FQGNSA. The length of the CDR3 is 13 residues. Between the trimmed V and J ends, which lost 2 bases and 4 bases, there was a span of 5 bases. The CDR3 loop reads CASSLWSNEKLFF. CDR3 nucleotides: TGTGCCAGCAGCTTATGGAGTAATGAAAAACTGTTTTTT.

The CDR3, as DNA: TGTGCCAGCAGCCACGCCGTAAAGCAGTTCTTC. Translating gives CASSHAVKQFF. The chain recombines TRBV14 with TRBJ2-1; D unresolved. Trimming removed 3 bases at V and 11 bases at J, with 8 bases between. The CDR3 runs 11 residues. CDR1 SGHDN and CDR2 FVKESK come from the germline V gene.